This T cell receptor (beta chain) was recorded in a study of blood T cell repertoires in COVID-19. Study information: The origin of the acute and convalescent COVID-19 samples was the United States, Italy and Spain. T cells, B-cell-depleted T cells, or PBMCs supplied cDNA or gDNA.

CDR1 is SNHLY, CDR2 FYNNEI, per germline. The V gene end was trimmed by 7 bases and the J gene end by 1 base; junction bases not matched to a gene: 4. The CDR3 extends over 14 amino acids. Clinical history as reported by participants underpinned cohort assignment. Before being deemed recovered, Cohort 3 donors had two negative PCRs, clearance, or symptom resolution. Libraries were prepared by immunoSEQ multiplex PCR; TCRdb keeps only in-frame clonotypes and omits some of them. The sample carries roughly 300,000 clones, under 90% recorded once. This receptor was identified in a young man who had recovered from COVID-19. Specimen: PBMCs or T cells enriched from blood (not recorded which). The chain carries TRBV2 and TRBJ2-3, with 8 bases identical to TRBD2. The CDR3 nucleotides read TGTGCCAGCATCGAGACTAGCGGCACAGATACGCAGTATTTT. Amino acid sequence: CASIETSGTDTQYF.